One T cell receptor (beta chain) is described in this entry. Different DNA sequences within this sample yield the same CDR3. The PCR employed 60 Vbeta primers together with 13 Jbeta primers. Using immunoSEQ multiplex PCR, the repertoire was profiled, and TCRdb retains in-frame clones only, with some absent. The data contain tens of thousands of clones, 55% to 80% of them singletons. The record originates from a study of cytomegalovirus exposure and HLA in healthy donors. In nominal health when sampled, donors likely had unrecorded immune exposures nonetheless. Germline CDR1 SGHRS, CDR2 YFSETQ. V was clipped by 3 bases and J by 1 base, with 7 bases between them. The CDR3 extends over 13 amino acids.

The sequence was collected from a man in his forties in good health and CMV-seropositive. Sequenced input: PBMCs. The chain uses TRBV5-1 and TRBJ1-1, with D perhaps matching TRBD1 (5 bases). In nucleotides, the CDR3 is TGCGCCAGCAGCTCCGGACAGAACACTGAAGCTTTCTTT. As protein: CASSSGQNTEAFF.